The subject of this entry is one T cell receptor (beta chain). In the library, each TCR cDNA molecule bore its own unique molecular identifier. TCRdb itself ran the 5' RACE reads through MiXCR, one entry per CDR3 protein. In the table there are tens of thousands of distinct CDR3 sequences, approximately 20% of which are singletons. Germline lookup yields CDR1 SGHRS and CDR2 YFSETQ. This CDR3 has 13 residues. V was clipped by 5 bases and J by 7 bases; unmatched bases: 6. The sample is drawn from a study of spatial heterogeneity in lung cancer. As to time point: blood at routine non-recurrence follow-up after resection. Material for sequencing was whole RNA from tumor, nontumor lung or frozen PBMC, left unsorted.

The TCR sequence derives from a male donor with early-stage non-small cell lung cancer. Here the sequenced sample was PBMCs, taken at follow-up. The chain links TRBV5-1 to TRBJ2-1; 7 positions agree with TRBD1. CDR3 sequence: CASRPQGQNEQFF. CDR3 in DNA: TGCGCCAGCAGACCACAGGGGCAGAATGAGCAGTTCTTC.